These 20 T cell receptor beta chains were sequenced from one sample in a study of human T cells and chemical hapten exposure. TCRdb used MiXCR to reprocess the RACE reads, holding one entry per CDR3 protein. Here the sample spans about 34,000 distinct CDR3 sequences, around 10% being singletons. The sample's time point: pre-sensitization, week 0. Treatment reported: therapeutic diphenylcyclopropenone sensitization with weekly scalp DPC. Extraction yielded total RNA from whole blood (unfractionated). The sequences come from whole blood, collected in connection with sensitization to the hapten diphenylcyclopropenone (DPC). The receptor source for this set is a man between 45 and 60 years old with alopecia areata. Some clones in this sample may be carry-over from other donors' samples.

In its sample, this clonotype was seen a few times. The chain employs TRBV28 and TRBJ2-5; the D gene is possibly TRBD2 (6 bases). V lost 3 bases to trimming and J lost 4 bases, with 12 bases between them. The CDR3 runs 14 residues. Germline V gene lookup returns CDR1 MDHEN and CDR2 SYDVKM. CDR3 loop: CASSLGDSGETQYF. The CDR3 nucleotides read TGTGCCAGCAGTTTGGGGGACTCTGGAGAGACCCAGTACTTC. The variable domain in full, with the rest retrieved from reference TRBV28 and TRBJ2-5, is DVKVTQSSRYLVKRTGEKVFLECVQDMDHENMFWYRQDPGLGLRLIYFSYDVKMKEKGDIPEGYSVSREKKERFSLILESASTNQTSMYLCASSLGDSGETQYFGPGTRLLVL.

This clonotype was seen at least ten times. V and J are TRBV24-1 and TRBJ2-3; 7 bases match TRBD2. With 6 bases clipped from V and 1 base from J, the junction kept 12 bases outside the gene matches. The CDR3 has 17 amino acids. CDR1 and CDR2 (germline): KGHDR, SFDVKD. The CDR3 sequence: CATSKASGGGRTDTQYF. CDR3 DNA sequence: TGTGCCACCAGTAAAGCTAGCGGAGGAGGCCGCACAGATACGCAGTATTTT.

This clonotype was seen many times. This rearrangement joins TRBV20-1 to TRBJ2-3; the D is unclear. The CDR3 is 15 residues long. Germline V CDR1 and CDR2: DFQATT, SNEGSKA (reference sequence). Trimming stripped 0 bases from V and 0 bases from J, with 10 bases between. The CDR3 loop is CSARDAGQSTDTQYF. The CDR3 coding sequence is TGCAGTGCTAGAGATGCAGGCCAAAGCACAGATACGCAGTATTTT.

This clonotype was recorded a few times. The chain has TRBV5-1 and TRBJ2-2; no clear D. CDR3 size: 12 residues. The V and J ends lost 5 bases and 4 bases respectively, with 6 bases between them. CDR1 and CDR2 from the germline V gene are SGHRS and YFSETQ. This chain's CDR3 is CASRSGTGELFF. The CDR3 coding sequence is TGCGCCAGCAGATCGGGCACCGGGGAGCTGTTTTTT.

Only a few counts were recorded for this clonotype. V gene TRBV28 combines with J gene TRBJ1-3, with 10 bases fitting TRBD1. Germline V gene data show CDR1 as MDHEN and CDR2 as SYDVKM. The CDR3 totals 15 residues. V lost 4 bases and J lost 5; bases outside the gene matches: 5. The CDR3 coding sequence is TGTGCCAGCAGTTCGGGACAGGGGATACGAAACACCATATATTTT. Amino acids: CASSSGQGIRNTIYF.

This clonotype was found a few times. This chain connects TRBV4-1 to TRBJ2-1, with 7 bases aligning to TRBD1. With 4 bases clipped from V and 8 bases from J, the junction kept 11 bases outside the gene matches. The CDR3 is made up of 15 amino acids. Germline CDR1 reads MGHRA; CDR2 reads YSYEKL. This CDR3 reads CASSPGQAILDEQFF. The CDR3 DNA reads TGCGCCAGCAGCCCCGGACAGGCCATATTGGATGAGCAGTTCTTC.

This clonotype was counted many times. The chain recombines TRBV20-1 with TRBJ1-2; 9 positions agree with TRBD1. CDR3 size: 14 residues. Germline values: CDR1 DFQATT, CDR2 SNEGSKA (reference sequence). V shed 3 bases, J shed 5 bases, and the junction held 7 bases outside the gene matches. Written as DNA, the CDR3 is TGCAGTGCTAGTGGGGGACAGGGTGGGTATGGCTACACCTTC. It encodes CSASGGQGGYGYTF.

The chain recombines TRBV7-9 with TRBJ2-3; TRBD1 matches 9 bases. Trimming at V came to 0 bases and at J to 6 bases, leaving 10 bases not matched to a gene. Germline CDR1 reads SEHNR; CDR2 reads FQNEAQ (reference sequence). The CDR3 length is 17 residues. The CDR3, as DNA: TGTGCCAGCAGCTTAGCATCCGGGACAGGGATTACCGATACGCAGTATTTT. As protein: CASSLASGTGITDTQYF. Using reference TRBV7-9 and TRBJ2-3 for the parts outside the CDR3, the full variable domain is DTGVSQNPRHKITKRGQNVTFRCDPISEHNRLYWYRQTLGQGPEFLTYFQNEAQLEKSRLLSDRFSAERPKGSFSTLEIQRTEQGDSAMYLCASSLASGTGITDTQYFGPGTRLTVL.

This clonotype has a handful of counts. The V and J genes are TRBV11-2 and TRBJ1-4; D is undetermined. This CDR3 has 18 residues. Germline CDR1 is SGHAT and CDR2 is FQNNGV. The germline V and J ends were trimmed by 1 base and 0 bases, with 15 bases remaining between them. The CDR3 sequence: CASSLGVASGATNEKLFF. CDR3 bases: TGTGCCAGCAGCTTAGGGGTGGCCAGTGGGGCAACTAATGAAAAACTGTTTTTT.

CDR3 coding DNA: TGTGCCATAAGGGGAACTAGCGGGAGTAATAAGCAGTTCTTC. It translates to CAIRGTSGSNKQFF. The gene calls are TRBV12-3 or TRBV12-4 and TRBJ2-1; TRBD2 matches 11 bases. This CDR3 contains 14 residues. V lost 10 bases to trimming and J lost 11 bases; unmatched junction nucleotides: 13.

This clonotype was recorded a few times. The chain is built from TRBV20-1 and TRBJ2-3, with D perhaps TRBD2 (6 bases). V dropped 6 bases and J dropped 2 bases, with 12 bases sitting between them. This CDR3 region has 13 residues. Germline assignment: CDR1 DFQATT and CDR2 SNEGSKA (reference sequence). CDR3 nucleotides: TGCAGTGCGCCAAGCGGGCCCACAGATACGCAGTATTTT. Protein product: CSAPSGPTDTQYF.

This clonotype appeared many times. The CDR3 region is CAINGDLSYEQYF. Written as DNA, the CDR3 is TGTGCCATCAATGGGGATCTCTCCTACGAGCAGTACTTC. The chain links TRBV10-3 to TRBJ2-7; no clear D gene. The CDR3 has 13 amino acids. Trimming left V 7 bases short and J 0 bases short, with 10 bases between. Per germline, CDR1 ENHRY and CDR2 SYGVKD.

This clonotype was counted at least ten times. The V gene is TRBV18, the J gene TRBJ1-1; possibly TRBD1 for D (6 bases). In germline, CDR1 is KGHSH, CDR2 LQKENI. CDR3 length equals 13 residues. Trimming stripped 5 bases from V and 3 bases from J, with 10 bases between. In DNA, the CDR3 is TGTGCCAGCTCAACCGGGACACACACTGAAGCTTTCTTT. Its protein product is CASSTGTHTEAFF. The full variable domain, rest sourced from reference TRBV18 and TRBJ1-1, is NAGVMQNPRHLVRRRGQEARLRCSPMKGHSHVYWYRQLPEEGLKFMVYLQKENIIDESGMPKERFSAEFPKEGPSILRIQQVVRGDSAAYFCASSTGTHTEAFFGQGTRLTVV.

This clonotype came up many times. This chain connects TRBV7-4 to TRBJ2-7, with D perhaps TRBD1 (6 bases). V lost 7 bases, J lost 2 bases, and 12 bases lay in between. The CDR3 runs to 13 residues. Germline V gene sequence: CDR1 SGHVT, CDR2 SQSDAQ. DNA of the CDR3: TGTGCCAGCAACCGGACAGCAACCTACGAGCAGTACTTC. Translating gives CASNRTATYEQYF.

Many counts were recorded for this clonotype. The rearrangement joins TRBV28 to TRBJ1-5; no firm D call. Trimming took off 4 bases at V and 4 bases at J, with 14 bases between the two ends. Germline V lookup: CDR1 MDHEN, CDR2 SYDVKM. The CDR3 has 15 residues. CDR3 amino acids: CASSSPGPRNQPQHF. DNA of the CDR3: TGTGCCAGCAGTTCCCCCGGGCCTCGAAATCAGCCCCAGCATTTT.

Ten or more counts support this clonotype. The CDR3 DNA reads TGCAGCGTTGACTCCTCATCCTACGAGCAGTACTTC. Amino acids: CSVDSSSYEQYF. The V gene is TRBV29-1, the J gene TRBJ2-7; no clear D. The CDR3 is 12 amino acids. V gave up 3 bases and J gave up 1 base, with 7 bases separating them. The V gene's germline CDR1 is SQVTM and CDR2 ANQGSEA.

This clonotype was found many times. The rearrangement uses TRBV29-1 and TRBJ2-5; no reliable D call. Germline values: CDR1 SQVTM, CDR2 ANQGSEA. The CDR3 is 11 amino acids. V was shortened by 7 bases and J by 4 bases, with 10 bases between the two germline ends. CDR3 DNA sequence: TGCAGCGCTAGTCCGGGAGAGACCCAGTACTTC. Its protein product is CSASPGETQYF.

The sample holds many counts of this clonotype. V is TRBV7-8 and J is TRBJ1-4; TRBD1 matches at 9 bases. The CDR3 runs 17 residues. Germline V gives CDR1 SGHVS, CDR2 FQNEAQ. Germline trimming cut 5 bases from V and 8 bases from J; bases unmatched to any gene: 15. DNA of the CDR3: TGTGCCAGCAGCGAAAGTACCGGGACAGGGATAATCGAAAAACTGTTTTTT. This encodes CASSESTGTGIIEKLFF.

This clonotype occurred many times. The genes are TRBV3-1 and TRBJ2-3, with D uncertain. Germline V gene lookup returns CDR1 LGHDT and CDR2 YNNKEL (reference sequence). The CDR3 loop spans 14 amino acids. The V end lost 1 base, the J end lost 3 bases, and 8 bases lay between the germline ends. The DNA for the CDR3 is TGTGCCAGCAGCCAAGCGGATCGAACAGATACGCAGTATTTT. This sequence encodes CASSQADRTDTQYF.

This clonotype showed up many times. The chain is built from TRBV5-8 and TRBJ2-5; D possibly corresponds to TRBD1 (6 bases). The CDR3 is made up of 14 amino acids. V was clipped by 1 base and J by 2 bases, with 9 bases between them. Germline V gene data show CDR1 as SGHTS and CDR2 as YDEGEE. The DNA for the CDR3 is TGTGCCAGCAGCTTGACAGGGCGACAAGAGACCCAGTACTTC. This gives the protein CASSLTGRQETQYF.